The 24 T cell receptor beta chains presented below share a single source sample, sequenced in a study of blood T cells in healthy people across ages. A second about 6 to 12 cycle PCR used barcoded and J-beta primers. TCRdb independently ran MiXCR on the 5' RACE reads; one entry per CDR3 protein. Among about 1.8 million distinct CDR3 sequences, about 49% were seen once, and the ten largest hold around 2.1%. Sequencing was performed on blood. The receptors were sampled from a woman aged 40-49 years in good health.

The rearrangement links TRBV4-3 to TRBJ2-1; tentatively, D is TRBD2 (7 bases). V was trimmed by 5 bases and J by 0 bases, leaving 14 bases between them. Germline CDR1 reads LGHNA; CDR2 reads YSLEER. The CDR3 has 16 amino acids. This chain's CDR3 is CASSKGGDFSYNEQFF. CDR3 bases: TGCGCCAGCAGCAAAGGGGGGGACTTCTCCTACAATGAGCAGTTCTTC.

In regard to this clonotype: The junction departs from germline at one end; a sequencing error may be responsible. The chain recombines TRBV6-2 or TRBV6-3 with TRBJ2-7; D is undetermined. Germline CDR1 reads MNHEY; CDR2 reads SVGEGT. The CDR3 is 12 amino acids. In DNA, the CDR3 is TGTGCCAGCAGTACACGATCCTACGAGCAGCACTTC. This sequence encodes CASSTRSYEQHF.

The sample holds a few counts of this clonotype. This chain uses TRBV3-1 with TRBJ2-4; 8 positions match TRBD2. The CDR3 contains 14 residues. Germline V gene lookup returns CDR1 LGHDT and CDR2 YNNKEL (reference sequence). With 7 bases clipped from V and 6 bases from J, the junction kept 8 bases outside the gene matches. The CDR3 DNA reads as TGTGCCAGCACAGCGGGGGAAAGGGGAAACATTCAGTACTTC. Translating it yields CASTAGERGNIQYF.

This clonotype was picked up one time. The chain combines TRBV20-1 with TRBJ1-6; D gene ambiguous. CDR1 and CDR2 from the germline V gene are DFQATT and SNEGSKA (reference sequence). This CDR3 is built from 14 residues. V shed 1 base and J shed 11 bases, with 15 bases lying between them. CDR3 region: CSARVLVVMAPLHF. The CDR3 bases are TGCAGTGCTAGAGTTCTCGTTGTGATGGCACCCCTCCACTTT.

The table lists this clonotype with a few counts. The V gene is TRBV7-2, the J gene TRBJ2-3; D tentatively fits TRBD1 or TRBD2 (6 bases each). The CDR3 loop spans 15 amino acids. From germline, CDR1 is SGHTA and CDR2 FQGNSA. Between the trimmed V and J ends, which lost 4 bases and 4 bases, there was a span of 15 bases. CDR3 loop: CASSSRGGPADTQYF. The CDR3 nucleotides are TGTGCCAGCAGCTCCCGTGGGGGGCCCGCAGATACGCAGTATTTT.

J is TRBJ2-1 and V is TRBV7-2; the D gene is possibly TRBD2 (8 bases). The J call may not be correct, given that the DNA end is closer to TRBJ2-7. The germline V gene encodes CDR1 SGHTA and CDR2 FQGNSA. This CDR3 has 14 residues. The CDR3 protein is CASKGAGGDNEQYF. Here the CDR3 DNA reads TGTGCCAGCAAGGGGGCGGGGGGTGACAATGAGCAGTACTTC.

CDR3 loop: CASSLAGDQFRGYTF. CDR3 DNA: TGTGCCAGCAGCTTGGCCGGGGACCAATTCCGTGGCTACACCTTC. This sequence joins TRBV5-5 and TRBJ1-2, with D tentatively TRBD1 (5 bases). V dropped 0 bases and J dropped 7 bases, with 16 bases sitting between them. There are 15 residues in the CDR3. Germline assignment: CDR1 SGHKS and CDR2 YYEKEE (reference sequence).

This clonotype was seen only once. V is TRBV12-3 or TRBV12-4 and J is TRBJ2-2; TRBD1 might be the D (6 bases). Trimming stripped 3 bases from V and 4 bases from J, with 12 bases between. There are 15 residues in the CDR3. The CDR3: CASSFGQGTTGELFF. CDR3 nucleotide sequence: TGTGCCAGCAGTTTTGGGCAGGGGACCACCGGGGAGCTGTTTTTT.

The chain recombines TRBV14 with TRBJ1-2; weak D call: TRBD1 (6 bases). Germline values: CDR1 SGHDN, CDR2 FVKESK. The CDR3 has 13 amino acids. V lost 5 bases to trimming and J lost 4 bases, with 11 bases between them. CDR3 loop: CASSRGQTYGYTF. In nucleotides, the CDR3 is TGTGCCAGCAGCAGAGGACAGACCTATGGCTACACCTTC.

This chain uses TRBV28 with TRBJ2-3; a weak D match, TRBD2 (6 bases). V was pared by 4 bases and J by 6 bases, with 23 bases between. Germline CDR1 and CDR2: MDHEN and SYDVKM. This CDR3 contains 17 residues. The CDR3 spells CASSSAHVEGRGDTQYF. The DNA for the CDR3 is TGTGCCAGCAGTTCCGCCCACGTGGAGGGTAGAGGGGATACGCAGTATTTT. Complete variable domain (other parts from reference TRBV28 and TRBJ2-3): DVKVTQSSRYLVKRTGEKVFLECVQDMDHENMFWYRQDPGLGLRLIYFSYDVKMKEKGDIPEGYSVSREKKERFSLILESASTNQTSMYLCASSSAHVEGRGDTQYFGPGTRLTVL.

The CDR3 is CASSQVGTGAQGYTF. CDR3 DNA sequence: TGCGCCAGCAGCCAAGTGGGGACAGGGGCTCAGGGCTACACCTTC. The genes are TRBV4-3 and TRBJ1-2, with 10 nucleotides matching TRBD1. Per germline, CDR1 LGHNA and CDR2 YSLEER. V lost 1 base, J lost 8 bases, and 7 bases stayed unmatched. The CDR3 spans 15 residues.

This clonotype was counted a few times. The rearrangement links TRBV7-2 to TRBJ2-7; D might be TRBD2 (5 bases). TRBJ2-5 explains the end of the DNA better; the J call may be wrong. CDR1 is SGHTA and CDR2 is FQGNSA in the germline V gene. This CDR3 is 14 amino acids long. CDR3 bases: TGTGCCAGCAGCTTAGCGTCGGGGTGGGAGACCCAGTACTTC. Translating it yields CASSLASGWETQYF.

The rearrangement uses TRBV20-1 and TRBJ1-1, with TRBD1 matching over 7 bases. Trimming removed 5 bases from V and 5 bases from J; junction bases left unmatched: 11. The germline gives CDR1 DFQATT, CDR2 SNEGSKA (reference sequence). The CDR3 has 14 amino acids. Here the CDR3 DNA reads TGCAGTGCTCCGCAAGAGCAGGGGGAGACTGAAGCTTTCTTT. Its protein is CSAPQEQGETEAFF.

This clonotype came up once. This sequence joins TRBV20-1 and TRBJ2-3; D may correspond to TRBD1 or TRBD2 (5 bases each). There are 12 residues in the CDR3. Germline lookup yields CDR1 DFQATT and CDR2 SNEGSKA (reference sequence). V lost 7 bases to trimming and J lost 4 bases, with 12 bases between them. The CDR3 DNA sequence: TGCAGTGGCTCCCGGGGCGCAGATACGCAGTATTTT. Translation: CSGSRGADTQYF.

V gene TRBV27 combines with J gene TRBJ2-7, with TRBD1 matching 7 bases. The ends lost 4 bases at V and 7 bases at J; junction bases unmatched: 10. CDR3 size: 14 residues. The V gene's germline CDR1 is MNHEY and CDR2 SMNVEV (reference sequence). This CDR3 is CASSYRDSSGEQYF. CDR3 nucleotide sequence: TGTGCCAGCAGTTACCGGGACAGCTCTGGAGAGCAGTACTTC.

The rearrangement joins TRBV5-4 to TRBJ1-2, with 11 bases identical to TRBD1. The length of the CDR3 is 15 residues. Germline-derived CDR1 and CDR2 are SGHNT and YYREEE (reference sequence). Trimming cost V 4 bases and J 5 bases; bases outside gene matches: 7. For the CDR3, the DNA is TGTGCCAGCAGCCCGGACAGGGGGCTGTTTTATGGCTACACCTTC. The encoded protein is CASSPDRGLFYGYTF.

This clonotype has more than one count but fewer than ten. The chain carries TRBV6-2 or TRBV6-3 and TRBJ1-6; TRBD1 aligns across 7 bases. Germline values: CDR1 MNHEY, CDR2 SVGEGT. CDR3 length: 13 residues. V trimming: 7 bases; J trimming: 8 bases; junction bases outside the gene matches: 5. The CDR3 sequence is CASTKGAYSPLHF. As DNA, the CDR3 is TGTGCCAGCACCAAGGGGGCCTATTCACCCCTCCACTTT.

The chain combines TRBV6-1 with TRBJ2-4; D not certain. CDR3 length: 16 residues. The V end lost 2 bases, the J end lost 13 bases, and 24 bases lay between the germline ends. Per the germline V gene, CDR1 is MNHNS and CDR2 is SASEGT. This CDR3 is CASSERPRVSVIEQYF. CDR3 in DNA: TGTGCCAGCAGTGAAAGACCCCGCGTGAGTGTGATTGAGCAGTACTTC.

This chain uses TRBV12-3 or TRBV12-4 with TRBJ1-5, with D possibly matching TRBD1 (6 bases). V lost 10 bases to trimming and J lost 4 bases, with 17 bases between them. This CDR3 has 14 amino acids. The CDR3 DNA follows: TGTGCCACCTCAGAGGGGGGTCTAAATCAGCCCCAGCATTTT. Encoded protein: CATSEGGLNQPQHF.

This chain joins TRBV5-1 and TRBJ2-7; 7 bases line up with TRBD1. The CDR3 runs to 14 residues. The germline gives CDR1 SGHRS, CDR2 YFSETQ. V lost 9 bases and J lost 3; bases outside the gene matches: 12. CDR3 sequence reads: CATPSVTGIYEQYF. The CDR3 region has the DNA TGCGCCACGCCCTCCGTGACAGGGATCTACGAGCAGTACTTC.

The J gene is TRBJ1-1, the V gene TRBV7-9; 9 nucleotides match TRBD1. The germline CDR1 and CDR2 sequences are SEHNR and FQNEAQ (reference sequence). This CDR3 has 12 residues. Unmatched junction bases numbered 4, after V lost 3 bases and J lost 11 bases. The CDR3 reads CASSLGQGWAFF. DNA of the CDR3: TGTGCCAGCAGCTTGGGACAGGGTTGGGCTTTCTTT.

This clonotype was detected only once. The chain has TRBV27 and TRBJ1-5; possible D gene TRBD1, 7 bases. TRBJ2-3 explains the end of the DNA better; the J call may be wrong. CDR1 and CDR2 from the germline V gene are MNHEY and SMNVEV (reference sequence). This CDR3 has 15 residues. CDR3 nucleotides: TGTGCCAGCAGCTACACGACAGGGCGGGACCAGCCCCAGTATTTT. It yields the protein CASSYTTGRDQPQYF.

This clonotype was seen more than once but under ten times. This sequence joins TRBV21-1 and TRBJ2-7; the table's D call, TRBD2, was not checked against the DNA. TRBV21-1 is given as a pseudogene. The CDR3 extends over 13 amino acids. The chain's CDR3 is CASSNGLDYVQYF. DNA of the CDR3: TGTGCCAGCAGCAACGGACTCGACTACGTGCAGTACTTC.

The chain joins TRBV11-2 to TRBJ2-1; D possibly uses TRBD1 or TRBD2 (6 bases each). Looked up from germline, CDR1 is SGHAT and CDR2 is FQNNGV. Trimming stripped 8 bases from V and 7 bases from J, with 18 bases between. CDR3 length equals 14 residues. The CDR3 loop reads CASGDRRGANEQFF. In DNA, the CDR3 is TGTGCCAGCGGCGACAGAAGGGGGGCGAATGAGCAGTTCTTC.